These 3 T cell receptor beta chains originate from one sample sequenced in a study of blood T cell repertoires in COVID-19. Profiling relied on immunoSEQ multiplex PCR, and the TCRdb table lists in-frame clones only, not all of them. This table has a few hundred thousand clones, 85% to 90% appearing once. Material: PBMCs or T cells enriched from blood (not recorded which). All receptors come from a woman aged 18-29 years who had recovered from COVID-19.

The chain recombines TRBV10-2 with TRBJ2-7, with 8 nucleotides matching TRBD1. CDR3 size: 13 residues. J lost 5 bases, V lost 6 bases, and 6 bases had no gene match. Germline assignment: CDR1 WSHSY and CDR2 SAAADI. This CDR3 is CASSWTGLNEQYF. CDR3 nucleotides: TGCGCCAGCAGCTGGACAGGGCTAAACGAGCAGTACTTC.

The genes are TRBV30 and TRBJ1-2; D is undetermined. CDR1 is GTSNPN, CDR2 SVGIG, per germline (reference sequence). Trimming pared 2 bases from V and 6 bases from J, leaving 16 bases between. This CDR3 is built from 14 residues. The CDR3 sequence is CAWSLLTRKHGYTF. The CDR3 nucleotides are TGTGCCTGGAGTCTGCTGACGAGGAAACATGGCTACACCTTC.

The chain recombines TRBV2 with TRBJ1-2; a weak D match, TRBD1 (5 bases). This CDR3 is 12 amino acids long. Germline values: CDR1 SNHLY, CDR2 FYNNEI. The CDR3 DNA reads as TGTGCTCACAGTAGGGGAGGCTATGGCTACACCTTC. Translating gives CAHSRGGYGYTF. Supplemented by reference TRBV2 and TRBJ1-2, the full variable domain reads EPEVTQTPSHQVTQMGQEVILRCVPISNHLYFYWYRQILGQKVEFLVSFYNNEISEKSEIFDDQFSVERPDGSNFTLKIRSTKLEDSAMYFCAHSRGGYGYTFGSGTRLTVV.